This TCR beta chain emerged from a study of T-cell reconstitution after alpha-beta-depleted transplantation in children. Comments on this clonotype: What it binds is not known.

Unique molecular identifiers tagged the TCRbeta library. MiXCR, applied by TCRdb to the PCR reads, yields one record per CDR3 protein. The sample has about 420,000 distinct CDR3 sequences, around 15% seen once. V gave up 4 bases and J gave up 1 base, with 13 bases separating them. Germline CDR1 is SQVTM and CDR2 is ANQGSEA. The CDR3 is 14 residues long. Overall study results and limits: Where alpha-beta T cells came from about two months after transplant was reportedly several hundred expanded graft clones.

Sequences were derived from PBMCs, mostly from graft donor cells, sampled 360 days after TCRalphabeta/CD19-depleted stem cell transplant. The chain is built from TRBV29-1 and TRBJ1-2, with TRBD1 as a possible D gene (6 bases). The sequence was obtained from a boy younger than two who had a stem cell transplant for Wiskott-Aldrich syndrome, so the T cells may come from the graft donor. The CDR3, as DNA: TGCAGCGTTGGTGGACAGATCAATAACTATGGCTACACCTTC. Amino acid sequence: CSVGGQINNYGYTF. Full variable domain (remainder filled in from reference TRBV29-1 and TRBJ1-2): SAVISQKPSRDICQRGTSLTIQCQVDSQVTMMFWYRQQPGQSLTLIATANQGSEATYESGFVIDKFPISRPNLTFSTLTVSNMSPEDSSIYLCSVGGQINNYGYTFGSGTRLTVV.